This T cell receptor (beta chain) was profiled in a study of OX40 agonist ivuxolimab in advanced cancers. Across the study: Patients got intravenous ivuxolimab at 0.01 to 10 mg/kg every 2 weeks. Three patients showed partial responses: one hepatocellular carcinoma and two cutaneous melanoma cases.

Germline assignment: CDR1 LNHDA and CDR2 SQIVND (reference sequence). CDR3 length equals 14 residues. Trimming took off 3 bases at V and 6 bases at J, with 15 bases between the two ends. TCRdb's copy holds only in-frame clones and misses some; the assay was immunoSEQ multiplex PCR. The sample yields under 30,000 clones, approximately 85% seen once. The sample here was CD4+ or CD8+ T cells sorted from blood, taken in a trial of the OX40 agonist ivuxolimab. The origin of this receptor is an adult with an advanced solid tumor such as melanoma, head and neck, liver or kidney cancer. V gene TRBV19 combines with J gene TRBJ2-7, with a possible D match to TRBD1 (6 bases). DNA for the CDR3: TGTGCCAGTAGTATGGACAGCCCCAAGGGCGAGCAGTACTTC. This gives the protein CASSMDSPKGEQYF.